Listed here is a single TCR beta chain. This specimen belongs to a study of OX40 agonist ivuxolimab in advanced cancers. Study context: Dose-escalation patients had hepatocellular carcinoma, melanoma, renal cell or head and neck cancer.

Method: immunoSEQ multiplex PCR; TCRdb's copy keeps in-frame clones and lacks some. Among 50,000 to 75,000 clones listed, 70% to 80% were seen once. With V trimmed by 0 bases and J by 9 bases, 3 bases remained unmatched. The V gene's germline CDR1 is SGHVS and CDR2 FQNEAQ. The CDR3 contains 14 residues. V and J are TRBV7-8 and TRBJ2-1; 9 positions agree with TRBD2. This TCR derives from an adult with an advanced solid tumor such as melanoma, head and neck, liver or kidney cancer. The sample in question was CD4+ or CD8+ T cells sorted from blood, obtained in a trial of the OX40 agonist ivuxolimab. The CDR3 here is CASSLAVGLAEQFF. CDR3 DNA sequence: TGTGCCAGCAGCTTAGCGGTGGGACTAGCTGAGCAGTTCTTC. The whole variable domain, remainder taken from reference TRBV7-8 and TRBJ2-1, is GAGVSQSPRYKVAKRGQDVALRCDPISGHVSLFWYQQALGQGPEFLTYFQNEAQLDKSGLPSDRFFAERPEGSVSTLKIQRTQQEDSAVYLCASSLAVGLAEQFFGPGTRLTVL.